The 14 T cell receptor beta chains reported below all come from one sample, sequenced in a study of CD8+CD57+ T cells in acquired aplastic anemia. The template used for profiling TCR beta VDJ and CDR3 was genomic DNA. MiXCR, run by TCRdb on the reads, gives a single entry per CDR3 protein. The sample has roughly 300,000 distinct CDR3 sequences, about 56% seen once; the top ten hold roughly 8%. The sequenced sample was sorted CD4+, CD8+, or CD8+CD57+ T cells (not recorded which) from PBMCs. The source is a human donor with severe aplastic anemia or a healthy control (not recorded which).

CDR3 in DNA: TGTGCCAGCAGCCCCTCGACAGGGGGTAGGTCCCTCCACTTT. This translates into CASSPSTGGRSLHF. This chain uses TRBV7-2 with TRBJ1-6, with 9 positions matching TRBD1. CDR1 and CDR2 from the germline V gene are SGHTA and FQGNSA. With V trimmed by 5 bases and J by 14 bases, 10 bases remained unmatched. The CDR3 runs to 14 residues. Based on the CDR3 plus reference TRBV7-2 and TRBJ1-6, the full variable domain is GAGVSQSPSNKVTEKGKDVELRCDPISGHTALYWYRQSLGQGLEFLIYFQGNSAPDKSGLPSDRFSAERTGGSVSTLTIQRTQQEDSAVYLCASSPSTGGRSLHFGNGTRLTVT.

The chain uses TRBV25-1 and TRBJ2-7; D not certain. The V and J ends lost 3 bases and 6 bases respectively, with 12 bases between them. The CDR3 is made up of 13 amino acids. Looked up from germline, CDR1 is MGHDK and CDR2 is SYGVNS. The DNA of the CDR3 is TGTGCCAGCAGTGAGCGGCTAGAGCCCGAGCAGTACTTC. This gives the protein CASSERLEPEQYF.

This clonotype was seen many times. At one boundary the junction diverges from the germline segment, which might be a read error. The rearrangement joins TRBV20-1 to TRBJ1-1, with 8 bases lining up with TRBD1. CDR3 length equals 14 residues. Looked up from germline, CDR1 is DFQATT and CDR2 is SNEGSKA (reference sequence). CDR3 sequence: CSAGDVQGETEAFF. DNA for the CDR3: TGCAGTGCTGGAGACGTACAGGGGGAGACTGAAGCTTTCTTT.

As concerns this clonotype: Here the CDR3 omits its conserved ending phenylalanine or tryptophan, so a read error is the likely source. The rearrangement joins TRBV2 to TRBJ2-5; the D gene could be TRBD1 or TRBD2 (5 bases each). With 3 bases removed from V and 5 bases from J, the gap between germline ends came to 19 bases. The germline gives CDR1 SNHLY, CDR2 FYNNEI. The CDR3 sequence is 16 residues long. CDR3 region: CASSDLRDANWETQYS. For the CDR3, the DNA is TGTGCCAGCAGTGATCTAAGGGACGCTAATTGGGAGACCCAGTACTCC.

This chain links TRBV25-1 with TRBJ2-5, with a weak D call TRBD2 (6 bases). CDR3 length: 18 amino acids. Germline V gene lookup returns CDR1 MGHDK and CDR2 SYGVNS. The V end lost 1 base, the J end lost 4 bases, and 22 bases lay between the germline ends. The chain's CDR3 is CASSEFSPFTSSRETQYF. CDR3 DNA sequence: TGTGCCAGCAGTGAATTTAGCCCCTTTACTAGCAGCCGAGAGACCCAGTACTTC.

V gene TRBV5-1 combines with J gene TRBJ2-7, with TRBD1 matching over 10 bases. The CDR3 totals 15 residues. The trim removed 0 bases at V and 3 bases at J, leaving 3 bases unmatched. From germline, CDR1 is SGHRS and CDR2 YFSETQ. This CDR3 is CASSLETGGLYEQYF. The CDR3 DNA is TGCGCCAGCAGCTTGGAGACAGGGGGCCTCTACGAGCAGTACTTC.

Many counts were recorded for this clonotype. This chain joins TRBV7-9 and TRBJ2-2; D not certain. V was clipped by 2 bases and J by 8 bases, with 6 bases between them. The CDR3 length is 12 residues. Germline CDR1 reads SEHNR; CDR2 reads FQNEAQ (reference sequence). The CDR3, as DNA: TGTGCCAGCAGCTTAAAAGGGGGGGAGCTGTTTTTT. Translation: CASSLKGGELFF.

The CDR3 is CASSFFGAGEQYF. The CDR3 nucleotides are TGTGCCAGCAGTTTCTTTGGGGCGGGCGAGCAGTACTTC. The chain carries TRBV12-3 or TRBV12-4 and TRBJ2-7; D might be TRBD1 or TRBD2, each matching 5 bases. V was trimmed by 3 bases and J by 6 bases, leaving 12 bases between them. This CDR3 region has 13 residues.

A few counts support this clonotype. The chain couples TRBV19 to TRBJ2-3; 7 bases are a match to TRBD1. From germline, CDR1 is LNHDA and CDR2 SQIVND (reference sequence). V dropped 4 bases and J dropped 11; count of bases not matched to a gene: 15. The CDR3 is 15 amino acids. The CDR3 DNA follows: TGTGCCAGTAGTAAGACAGGGAACTCCTACAATGAGCAGTATTTT. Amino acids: CASSKTGNSYNEQYF.

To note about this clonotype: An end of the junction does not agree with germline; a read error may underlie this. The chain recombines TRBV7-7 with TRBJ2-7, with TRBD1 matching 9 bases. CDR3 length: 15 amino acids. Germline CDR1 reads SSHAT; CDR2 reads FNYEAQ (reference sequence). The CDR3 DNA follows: TGTGCTAGCAGCTTGGGTCCCGGGACAGGGAACGAGCAGTACTTC. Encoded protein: CASSLGPGTGNEQYF.

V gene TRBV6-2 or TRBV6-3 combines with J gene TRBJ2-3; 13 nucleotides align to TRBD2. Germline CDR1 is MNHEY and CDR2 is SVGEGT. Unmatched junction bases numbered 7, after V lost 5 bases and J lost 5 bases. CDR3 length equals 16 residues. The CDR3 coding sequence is TGTGCCAGCAGTGGACTAGCGGGAGTCGGAGAAGATACGCAGTATTTT. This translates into CASSGLAGVGEDTQYF.

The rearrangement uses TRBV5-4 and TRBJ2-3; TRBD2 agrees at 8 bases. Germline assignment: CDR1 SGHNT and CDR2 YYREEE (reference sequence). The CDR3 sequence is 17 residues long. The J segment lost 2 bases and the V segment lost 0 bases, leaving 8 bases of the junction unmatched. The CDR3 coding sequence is TGTGCCAGCAGCTTGGCTAGTAGCGGGGCCCTCACAGATACGCAGTATTTT. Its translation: CASSLASSGALTDTQYF.

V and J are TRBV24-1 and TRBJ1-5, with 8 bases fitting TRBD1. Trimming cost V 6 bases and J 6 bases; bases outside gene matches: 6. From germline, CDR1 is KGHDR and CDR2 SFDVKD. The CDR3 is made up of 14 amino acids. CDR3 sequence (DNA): TGTGCCACCAGTACTCAGGGGGCGCGTCAGCCCCAGCATTTT. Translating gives CATSTQGARQPQHF.

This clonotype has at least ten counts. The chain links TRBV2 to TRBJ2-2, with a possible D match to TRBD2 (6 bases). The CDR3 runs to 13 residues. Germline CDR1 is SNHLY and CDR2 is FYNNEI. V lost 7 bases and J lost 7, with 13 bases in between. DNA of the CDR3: TGTGCCAGCACGGAGGGCGACGGCGGGGAGCTGTTTTTT. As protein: CASTEGDGGELFF.